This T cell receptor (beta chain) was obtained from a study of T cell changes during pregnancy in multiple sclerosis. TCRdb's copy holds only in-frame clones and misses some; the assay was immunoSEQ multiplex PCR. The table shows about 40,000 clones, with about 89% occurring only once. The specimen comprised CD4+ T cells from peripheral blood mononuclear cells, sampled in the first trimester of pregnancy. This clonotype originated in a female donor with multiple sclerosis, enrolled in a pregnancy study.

The CDR3 here is CASSLSELAGGTDTQYF. The CDR3 DNA is TGCGCCAGCAGCTTGTCGGAGTTGGCGGGGGGGACAGATACGCAGTATTTT. The chain has TRBV5-1 and TRBJ2-3; TRBD2 aligns across 9 bases. The CDR3 length is 17 residues. CDR1 is SGHRS, CDR2 YFSETQ, per germline. V lost 1 base and J lost 3; bases outside the gene matches: 9.